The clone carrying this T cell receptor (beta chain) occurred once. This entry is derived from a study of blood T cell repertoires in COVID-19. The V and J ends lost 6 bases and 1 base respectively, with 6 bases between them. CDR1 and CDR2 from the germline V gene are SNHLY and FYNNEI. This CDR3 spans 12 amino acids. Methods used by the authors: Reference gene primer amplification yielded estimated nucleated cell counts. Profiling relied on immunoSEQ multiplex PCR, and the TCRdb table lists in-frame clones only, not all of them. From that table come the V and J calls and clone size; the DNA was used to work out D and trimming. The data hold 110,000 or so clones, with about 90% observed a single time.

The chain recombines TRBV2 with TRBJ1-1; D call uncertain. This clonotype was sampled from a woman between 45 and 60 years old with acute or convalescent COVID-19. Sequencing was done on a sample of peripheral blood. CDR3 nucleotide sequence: TGTGCCAGCAGCAGAAAGAACACTGAAGCTTTCTTT. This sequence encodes CASSRKNTEAFF.